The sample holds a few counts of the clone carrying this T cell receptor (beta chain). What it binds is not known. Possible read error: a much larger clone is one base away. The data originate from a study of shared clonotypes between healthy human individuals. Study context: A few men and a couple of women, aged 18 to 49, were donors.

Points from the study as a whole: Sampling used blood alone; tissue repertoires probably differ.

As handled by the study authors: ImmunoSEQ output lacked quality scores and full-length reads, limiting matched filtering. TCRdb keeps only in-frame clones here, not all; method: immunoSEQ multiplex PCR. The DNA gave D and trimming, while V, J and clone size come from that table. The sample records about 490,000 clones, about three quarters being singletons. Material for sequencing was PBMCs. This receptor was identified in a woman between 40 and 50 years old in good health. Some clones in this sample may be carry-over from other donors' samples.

DNA for the CDR3: TGTGCCAGCAGCTTACAGGGAGGAATCACTGAAGCTTTCTTT. Residues: CASSLQGGITEAFF. The chain combines TRBV11-3 with TRBJ1-1; D is possibly TRBD1 (5 bases). Germline values: CDR1 SGHNT, CDR2 YENEEA. Trimming left V 2 bases short and J 4 bases short, with 11 bases between. The length of the CDR3 is 14 residues.